The clone carrying this T cell receptor beta chain showed up many times. Its antigen is currently unknown. The source of the sample is a study of T cell repertoires in cytomegalovirus infection. About the research overall: Alongside well-studied HLA-B-restricted CMV epitopes, recently identified HLA-C-restricted CMV epitopes were also used. Based on public TCR beta signatures, there were indications of CMV infection and of a matching HLA type.

The CDR3 sequence is 14 residues long. Germline V gives CDR1 SGHDT, CDR2 YYEEEE. V lost 7 bases to trimming and J lost 4 bases; unmatched junction nucleotides: 10. TCRdb called the reads again in MiXCR, with one record for every CDR3 protein. This table holds approximately 76,000 distinct CDR3 sequences, 35% to 45% found once. General study results and limits: Based on cumulative public TCR beta family frequency, carriers of CMV plus the relevant HLA were identified. In two of eight donors, the top clonotype was HLA-C-restricted CMV-specific.

Sequenced here: CD8+ T cells from cultured PBMCs, sampled from culture after CMV antigen stimulation. V and J are TRBV5-6 and TRBJ1-2; 7 nucleotides align to TRBD1. This sequence was found in a human donor in good health (CMV status not recorded). Some clones in this sample may be carry-over from other donors' samples. CDR3 amino acids: CASRSGTATYGYTF. The CDR3 region has the DNA TGTGCCAGCCGTTCCGGGACAGCAACCTATGGCTACACCTTC.